This TCR beta chain is drawn from a study of vaccination and CD4 T cells after COVID-19. In the study overall: Vaccinees got either two BNT162b2 doses or two mRNA-1273 doses.

The treatment here: roughly 11-day PBMC culture with coronavirus spike peptide pools or control peptides (ViraFEST assay). CD4+ T-cell collection from the unexposed donor predated the COVID-19 pandemic (2011-2018). Wells that each held roughly 2 million PBMCs were cultured with roughly 9.8 IU/ml IL-2 and approximately 10 ug/ml peptide pools. Notes on the study in general: Post-vaccination reactive clonotypes (median around 40) did not differ significantly from post-infection (21). When vaccine-specific clones from convalescent patients were examined, 304 of 307 were spike mono-reactive.

The CDR3 has 16 residues. Germline V gives CDR1 MGHRA, CDR2 YSYEKL. Trimming stripped 3 bases from V and 1 base from J, with 15 bases between. The study sequenced cultured CD4+ T cell DNA using the Oncomine TCR Beta short-read assay. TCRdb reprocessed the PCR reads via MiXCR and lists one record per CDR3 protein. This table holds roughly 8,000 distinct CDR3 sequences, approximately 48% found once. A word on this clonotype: Its matching antigen is unknown.

The sequence was collected from a human donor in good health. The chain uses TRBV4-1 and TRBJ2-5; the D gene is possibly TRBD1 (5 bases). Sequencing used CD4+ T cells from blood, cultured in vitro. The CDR3 DNA follows: TGCGCCAGCAGCCACCCACAGAAGGGGTTCCAAGAGACCCAGTACTTC. Translating gives CASSHPQKGFQETQYF.